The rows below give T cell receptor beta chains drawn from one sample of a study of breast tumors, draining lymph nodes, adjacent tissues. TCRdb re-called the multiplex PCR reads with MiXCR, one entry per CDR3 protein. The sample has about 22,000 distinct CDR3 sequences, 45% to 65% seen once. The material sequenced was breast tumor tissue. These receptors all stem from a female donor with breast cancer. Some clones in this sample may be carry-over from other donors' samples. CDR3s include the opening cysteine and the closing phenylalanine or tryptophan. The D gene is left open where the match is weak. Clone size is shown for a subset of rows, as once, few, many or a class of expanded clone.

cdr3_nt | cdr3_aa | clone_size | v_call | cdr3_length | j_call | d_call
TGTGCCACGGGACTAGCGGGTGATACGCAGTATTTT | CATGLAGDTQYF | many | TRBV6-1 | 12 | TRBJ2-3 | TRBD2
TGCGCCAGCAGCCAGGCCCCGAGCGGTTCACCCCTCCACTTT | CASSQAPSGSPLHF | medium-sized | TRBV4-3 | 14 | TRBJ1-6 | .
TGTGCCAGCAGTTACCGAGGGGGGCGCGCGTACGGGCCGTACTTC | CASSYRGGRAYGPYF | . | TRBV9 | 15 | TRBJ2-7 | .
TGTGCCAGCACCGCGCCGGTACTAGGGAACACCGGGGAGCTGTTTTTT | CASTAPVLGNTGELFF | medium-sized | TRBV7-9 | 16 | TRBJ2-2 | .
TGTGCCAGCAGCCCGGCGGGGGTGATAGATACGCAGTATTTT | CASSPAGVIDTQYF | . | TRBV5-4 | 14 | TRBJ2-3 | TRBD2
TGTGCCAGCAGCTTGGGACGGCGCTCTGGAAACACCATATATTTT | CASSLGRRSGNTIYF | many | TRBV5-8 | 15 | TRBJ1-3 | .
TGTGCCAGCAGTTTGGCGGCACGCTATGGCTACACCTTC | CASSLAARYGYTF | many | TRBV28 | 13 | TRBJ1-2 | .
TGTGCCAGCACTGGGGGGGAGCAGAGTGATACGCAGTATTTT | CASTGGEQSDTQYF | many | TRBV6-1 | 14 | TRBJ2-3 | TRBD2
TGTGCCAGCAGCACCGACTCCTACGAGCAGTACTTC | CASSTDSYEQYF | . | TRBV5-4 | 12 | TRBJ2-7 | .
TGTGCCAGCAGCCCCCGAAGCGGGAGCACCGGGGAGCTGTTTTTT | CASSPRSGSTGELFF | many | TRBV5-5 | 15 | TRBJ2-2 | TRBD2
TGCAGCGCCCGAAACACCGGGGAGCTGTTTTTT | CSARNTGELFF | many | TRBV29-1 | 11 | TRBJ2-2 | .
TGTGCCATCAATCCAGGGTACGGGAGAGAGACCCAGTACTTC | CAINPGYGRETQYF | . | TRBV10-3 | 14 | TRBJ2-5 | .
TGCGCCAGCAGCTTACAGGCAACTAATGAAAAACTGTTTTTT | CASSLQATNEKLFF | many | TRBV5-1 | 14 | TRBJ1-4 | .
TGCAGCGTTGGACAGGGTGATATTCGGGGCTACACCTTC | CSVGQGDIRGYTF | . | TRBV29-1 | 13 | TRBJ1-2 | TRBD1
TGCGCCAGCAGCCAAAACCTAGGGCGGGAGCAGTTCTTC | CASSQNLGREQFF | . | TRBV4-1 | 13 | TRBJ2-1 | .
TGTGCCAGCAGGGGGAGTAACTATGGCTACACCTTC | CASRGSNYGYTF | . | TRBV2 | 12 | TRBJ1-2 | .
TGCAGTGCTGTACGAGAGGGCACTGAAGCTTTCTTT | CSAVREGTEAFF | many | TRBV20-1 | 12 | TRBJ1-1 | .
TGTGCTAGCAGCTTAGAGCTGGGACAGGGGGCAAGAACCACTGAAGCTTTCTTT | CASSLELGQGARTTEAFF | many | TRBV7-7 | 18 | TRBJ1-1 | TRBD1
TGCGCCAGCAGCTCCGGACAGGGAAGGGCTAGCGGGGTCGGGGAGCTGTTTTTT | CASSSGQGRASGVGELFF | medium-sized | TRBV5-1 | 18 | TRBJ2-2 | .
TGCGCCAGCAGCCCGGGACTAGCGGGAGGTAACGAGCAGTACTTC | CASSPGLAGGNEQYF | . | TRBV5-1 | 15 | TRBJ2-7 | TRBD2